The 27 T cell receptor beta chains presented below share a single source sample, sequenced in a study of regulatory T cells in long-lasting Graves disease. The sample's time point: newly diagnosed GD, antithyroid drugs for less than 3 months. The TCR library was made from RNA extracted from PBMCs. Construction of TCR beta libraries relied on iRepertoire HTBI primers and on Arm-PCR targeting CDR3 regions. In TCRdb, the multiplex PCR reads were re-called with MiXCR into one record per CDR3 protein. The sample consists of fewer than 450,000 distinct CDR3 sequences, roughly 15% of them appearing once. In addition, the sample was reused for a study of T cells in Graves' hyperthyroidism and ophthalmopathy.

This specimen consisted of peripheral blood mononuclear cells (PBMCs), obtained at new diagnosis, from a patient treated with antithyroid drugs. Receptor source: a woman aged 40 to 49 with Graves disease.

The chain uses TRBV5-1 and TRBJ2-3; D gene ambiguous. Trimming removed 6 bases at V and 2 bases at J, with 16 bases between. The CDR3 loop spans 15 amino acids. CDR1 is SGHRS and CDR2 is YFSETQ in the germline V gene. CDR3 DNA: TGCGCCAGCAACCTTCGGAAGCCTTTCACAGATACGCAGTATTTT. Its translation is CASNLRKPFTDTQYF.

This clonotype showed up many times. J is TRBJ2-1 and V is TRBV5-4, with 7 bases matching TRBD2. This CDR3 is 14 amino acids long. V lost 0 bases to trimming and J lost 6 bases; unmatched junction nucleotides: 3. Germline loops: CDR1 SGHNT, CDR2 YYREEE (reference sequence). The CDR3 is CASSLGGSANEQFF. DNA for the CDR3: TGTGCCAGCAGCTTGGGCGGGAGTGCCAATGAGCAGTTCTTC.

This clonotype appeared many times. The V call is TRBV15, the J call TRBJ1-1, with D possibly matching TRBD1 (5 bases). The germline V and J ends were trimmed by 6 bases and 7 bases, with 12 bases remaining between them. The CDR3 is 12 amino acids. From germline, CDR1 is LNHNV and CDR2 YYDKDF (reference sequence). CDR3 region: CATRGRVNEAFF. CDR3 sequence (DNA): TGTGCCACCAGAGGCAGGGTAAATGAAGCTTTCTTT.

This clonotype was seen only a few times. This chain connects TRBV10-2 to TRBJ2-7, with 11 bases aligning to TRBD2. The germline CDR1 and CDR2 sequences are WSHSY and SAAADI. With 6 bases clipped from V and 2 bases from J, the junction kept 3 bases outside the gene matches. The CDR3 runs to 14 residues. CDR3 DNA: TGCGCCAGCAGACGGGGACTAGCGGCCTACGAGCAGTACTTC. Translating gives CASRRGLAAYEQYF.

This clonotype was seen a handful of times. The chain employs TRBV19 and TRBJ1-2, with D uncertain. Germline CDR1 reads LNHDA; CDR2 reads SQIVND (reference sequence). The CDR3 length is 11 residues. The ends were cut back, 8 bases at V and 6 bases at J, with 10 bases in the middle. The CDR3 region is CASGISNGYTF. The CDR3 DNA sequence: TGTGCCAGTGGGATATCGAATGGCTACACCTTC.

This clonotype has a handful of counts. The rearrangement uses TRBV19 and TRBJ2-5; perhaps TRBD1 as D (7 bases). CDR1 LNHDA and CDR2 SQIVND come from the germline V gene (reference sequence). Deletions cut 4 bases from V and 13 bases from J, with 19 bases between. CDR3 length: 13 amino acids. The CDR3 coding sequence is TGTGCCAGTAGTAGAGACAGGGACACCGGGAGGTACTTC. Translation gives CASSRDRDTGRYF.

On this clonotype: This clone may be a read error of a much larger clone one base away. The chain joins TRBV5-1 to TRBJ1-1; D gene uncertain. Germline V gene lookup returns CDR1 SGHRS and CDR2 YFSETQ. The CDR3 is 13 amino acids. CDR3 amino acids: CASSLGEYTGAFF. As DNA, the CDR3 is TGCGCCAGCAGCTTGGGGGAGTACACTGGAGCTTTCTTT.

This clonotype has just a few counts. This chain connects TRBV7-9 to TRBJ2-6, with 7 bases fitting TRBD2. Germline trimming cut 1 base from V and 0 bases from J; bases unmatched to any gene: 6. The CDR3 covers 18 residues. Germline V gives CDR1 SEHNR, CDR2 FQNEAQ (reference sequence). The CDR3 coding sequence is TGTGCCAGCAGCTTAGGGGCAGGGACTAACTCTGGGGCCAACGTCCTGACTTTC. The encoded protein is CASSLGAGTNSGANVLTF.

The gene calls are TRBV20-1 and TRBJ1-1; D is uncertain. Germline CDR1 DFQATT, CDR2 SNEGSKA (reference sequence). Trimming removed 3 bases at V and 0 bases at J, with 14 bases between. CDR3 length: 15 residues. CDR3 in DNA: TGCAGTGCTAGCCCCAGCAACCCTATGAACACTGAAGCTTTCTTT. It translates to CSASPSNPMNTEAFF.

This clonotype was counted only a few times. CDR3 in amino acids: CSALSGDTGELFF. In DNA form, the CDR3 reads TGCAGTGCTCTCTCAGGCGACACCGGGGAGCTGTTTTTT. The V call is TRBV20-1, the J call TRBJ2-2; D remains unclear. The CDR3 has 13 amino acids. V was clipped by 5 bases and J by 3 bases, with 10 bases between them. CDR1 and CDR2 from the germline V gene are DFQATT and SNEGSKA (reference sequence).

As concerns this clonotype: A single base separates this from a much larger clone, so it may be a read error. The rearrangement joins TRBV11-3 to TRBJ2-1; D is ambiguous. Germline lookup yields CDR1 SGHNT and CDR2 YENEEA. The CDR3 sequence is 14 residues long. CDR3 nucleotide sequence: TGTGCCAGCAGCTTAGTTCCTGTTGACAATGGGCAGTTCTTC. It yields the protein CASSLVPVDNGQFF.

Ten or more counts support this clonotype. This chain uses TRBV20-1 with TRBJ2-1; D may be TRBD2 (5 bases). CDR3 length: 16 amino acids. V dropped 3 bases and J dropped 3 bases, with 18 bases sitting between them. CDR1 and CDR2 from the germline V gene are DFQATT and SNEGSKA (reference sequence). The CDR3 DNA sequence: TGCAGTGCTAGCGGTAGCGAGACCACAAACTACAATGAGCAGTTCTTC. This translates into CSASGSETTNYNEQFF.

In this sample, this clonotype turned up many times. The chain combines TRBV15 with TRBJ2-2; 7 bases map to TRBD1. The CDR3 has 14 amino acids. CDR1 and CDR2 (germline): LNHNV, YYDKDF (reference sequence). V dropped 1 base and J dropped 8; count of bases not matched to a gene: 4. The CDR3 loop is CATSRVQGTGELFF. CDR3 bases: TGTGCCACCAGCAGAGTACAGGGGACAGGGGAGCTGTTTTTT.

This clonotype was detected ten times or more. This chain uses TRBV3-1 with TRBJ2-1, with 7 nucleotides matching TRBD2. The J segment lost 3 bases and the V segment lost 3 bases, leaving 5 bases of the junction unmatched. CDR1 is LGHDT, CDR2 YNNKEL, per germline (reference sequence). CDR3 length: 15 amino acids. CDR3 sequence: CASSHDGRFYNEQFF. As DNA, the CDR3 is TGTGCCAGCAGCCATGACGGGAGGTTCTACAATGAGCAGTTCTTC.

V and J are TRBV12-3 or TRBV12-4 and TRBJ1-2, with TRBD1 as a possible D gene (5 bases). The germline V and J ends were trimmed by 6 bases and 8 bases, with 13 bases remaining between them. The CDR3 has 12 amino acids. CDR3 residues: CASRLGPEGYTF. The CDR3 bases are TGTGCCAGCAGACTGGGACCGGAGGGCTACACCTTC.

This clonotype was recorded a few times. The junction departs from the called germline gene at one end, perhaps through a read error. Here the CDR3 DNA reads TGTGCTAGCAGCTTACTCGGGTACCCGGACCAGTACTTC. Translation: CASSLLGYPDQYF. The V gene is TRBV7-7, the J gene TRBJ2-5; unclear D gene. CDR1 is SSHAT, CDR2 FNYEAQ, per germline (reference sequence). The CDR3 contains 13 residues.

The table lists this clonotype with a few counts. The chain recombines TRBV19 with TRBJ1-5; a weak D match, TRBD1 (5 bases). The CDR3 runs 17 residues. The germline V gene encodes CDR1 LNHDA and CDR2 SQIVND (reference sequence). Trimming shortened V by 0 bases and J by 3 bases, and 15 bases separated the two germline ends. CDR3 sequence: CASSIDDSRANNQPQHF. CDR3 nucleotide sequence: TGTGCCAGTAGTATAGATGACAGTCGGGCGAACAATCAGCCCCAGCATTTT. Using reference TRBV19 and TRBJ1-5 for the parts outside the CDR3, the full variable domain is DGGITQSPKYLFRKEGQNVTLSCEQNLNHDAMYWYRQDPGQGLRLIYYSQIVNDFQKGDIAEGYSVSREKKESFPLTVTSAQKNPTAFYLCASSIDDSRANNQPQHFGDGTRLSIL.

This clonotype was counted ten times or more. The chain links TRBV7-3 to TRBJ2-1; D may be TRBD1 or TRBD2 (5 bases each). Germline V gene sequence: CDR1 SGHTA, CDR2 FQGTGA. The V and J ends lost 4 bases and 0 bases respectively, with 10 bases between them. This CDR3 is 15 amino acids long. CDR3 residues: CASSWGPSSYNEQFF. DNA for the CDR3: TGTGCCAGCAGCTGGGGACCGAGCTCCTACAATGAGCAGTTCTTC.

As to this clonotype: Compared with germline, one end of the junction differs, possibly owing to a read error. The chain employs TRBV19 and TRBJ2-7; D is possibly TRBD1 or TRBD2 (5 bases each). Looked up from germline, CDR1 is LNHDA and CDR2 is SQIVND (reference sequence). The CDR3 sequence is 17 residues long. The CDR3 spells CASSPGRKLTQTYGQYF. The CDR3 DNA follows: TGTGCCAGTAGTCCGGGACGGAAACTCACCCAAACCTACGGGCAGTACTTC.

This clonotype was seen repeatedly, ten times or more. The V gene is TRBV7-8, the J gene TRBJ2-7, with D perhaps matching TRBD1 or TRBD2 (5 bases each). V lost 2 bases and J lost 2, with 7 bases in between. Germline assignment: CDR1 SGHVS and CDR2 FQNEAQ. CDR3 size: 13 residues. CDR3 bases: TGTGCCAGCAGCTTAAGGGACCCCTACGAGCAGTACTTC. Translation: CASSLRDPYEQYF.

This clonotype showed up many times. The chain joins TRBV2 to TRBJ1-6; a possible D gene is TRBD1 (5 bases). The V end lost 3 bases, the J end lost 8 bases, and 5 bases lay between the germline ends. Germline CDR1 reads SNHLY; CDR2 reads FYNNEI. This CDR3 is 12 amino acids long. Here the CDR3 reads CASSEGDSPLHF. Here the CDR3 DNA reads TGTGCCAGCAGTGAGGGGGATTCACCCCTCCACTTT.

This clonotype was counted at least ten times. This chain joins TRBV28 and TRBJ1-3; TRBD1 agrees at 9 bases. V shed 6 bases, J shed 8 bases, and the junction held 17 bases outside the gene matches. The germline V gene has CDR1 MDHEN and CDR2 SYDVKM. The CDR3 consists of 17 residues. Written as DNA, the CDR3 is TGTGCCAGCAGGAGCCCGACAGGGCCTACAGGGGGCCACACCATATATTTT. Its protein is CASRSPTGPTGGHTIYF.

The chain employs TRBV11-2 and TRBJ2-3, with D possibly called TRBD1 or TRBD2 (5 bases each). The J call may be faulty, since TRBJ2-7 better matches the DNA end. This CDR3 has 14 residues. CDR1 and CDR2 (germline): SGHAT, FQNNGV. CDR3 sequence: CASSLAGPIYEQYF. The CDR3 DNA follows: TGTGCCAGCAGCTTAGCGGGACCCATCTACGAGCAGTACTTC.

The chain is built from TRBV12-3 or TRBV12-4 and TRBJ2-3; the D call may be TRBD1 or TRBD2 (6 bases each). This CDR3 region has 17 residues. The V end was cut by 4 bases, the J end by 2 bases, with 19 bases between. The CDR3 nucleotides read TGTGCCAGCAGTTCGTGGGGGCGGGATGGTGACACAGATACGCAGTATTTT. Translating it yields CASSSWGRDGDTDTQYF.

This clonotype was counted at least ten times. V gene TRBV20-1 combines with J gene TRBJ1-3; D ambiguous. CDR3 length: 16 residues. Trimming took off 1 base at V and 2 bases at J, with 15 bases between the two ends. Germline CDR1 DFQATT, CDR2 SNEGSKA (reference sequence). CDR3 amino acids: CSARGHPEGAGNTIYF. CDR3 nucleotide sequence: TGCAGTGCTAGAGGCCACCCTGAGGGCGCTGGAAACACCATATATTTT.

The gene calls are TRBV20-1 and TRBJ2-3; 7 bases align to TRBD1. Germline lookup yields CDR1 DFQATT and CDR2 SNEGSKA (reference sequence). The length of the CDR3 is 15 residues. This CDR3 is CSVEGQTSDTDTQYF. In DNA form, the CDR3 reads TGCAGCGTTGAGGGACAGACGTCTGACACAGATACGCAGTATTTT.

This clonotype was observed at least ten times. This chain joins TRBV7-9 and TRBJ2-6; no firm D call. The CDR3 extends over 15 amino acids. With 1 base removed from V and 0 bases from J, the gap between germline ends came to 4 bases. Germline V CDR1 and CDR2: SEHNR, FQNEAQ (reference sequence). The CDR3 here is CASSLGSSGANVLTF. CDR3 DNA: TGTGCCAGCAGCTTAGGGAGCTCTGGGGCCAACGTCCTGACTTTC. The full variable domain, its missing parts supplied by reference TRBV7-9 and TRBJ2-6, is DTGVSQNPRHKITKRGQNVTFRCDPISEHNRLYWYRQTLGQGPEFLTYFQNEAQLEKSRLLSDRFSAERPKGSFSTLEIQRTEQGDSAMYLCASSLGSSGANVLTFGAGSRLTVL.